This TCR beta chain is from a study of vaccination and CD4 T cells after COVID-19. Study-level points and caveats: Convalescent patients' vaccine-specific clones were spike mono-reactive in 304 of 307 cases.

Germline V CDR1 and CDR2: SGHTA, FQGNSA. The CDR3 sequence is 16 residues long. Trimming removed 2 bases from V and 6 bases from J, with 17 bases in between. In regard to this clonotype: Its antigen is currently unknown.

Cultured CD4+ T cell DNA underwent sequencing with the Oncomine TCR Beta short-read assay. From the PCR reads, TCRdb called clonotypes with MiXCR, one entry per CDR3 protein. The table has 20,000 to 25,000 distinct CDR3 sequences, 46% seen once; the top ten hold about 13%. Time point indicated: late sampling 161 to 241 days after vaccination in a few convalescent patients. Treatment denoted: approximately 11-day PBMC culture with coronavirus spike peptide pools or control peptides (ViraFEST assay). The authors cultured 2 million to 2.5 million PBMCs per well with roughly 9.8 IU/ml IL-2 and 8.5 to 10 ug/ml peptide pools. Negative selection was the method that isolated CD4+ T cells after more than eight days of culture.

Sequenced here: CD4+ T cells from blood, cultured in vitro, sampled about 7 months after SARS-CoV-2 vaccination. The clonotype was recovered from a human donor who had recovered from COVID-19. The chain combines TRBV7-2 with TRBJ2-1; the D gene is possibly TRBD2 (5 bases). The CDR3 DNA reads TGTGCCAGCAGCTTAAGGTGGCTAGCAGCCGCCAATGAGCAGTTCTTC. Protein product: CASSLRWLAAANEQFF.